The 27 T cell receptor beta chains presented below share a single source sample, sequenced in a study of shared clonotypes between healthy human individuals. Profiling relied on immunoSEQ multiplex PCR, and the TCRdb table lists in-frame clones only, not all of them. The repertoire holds some 2,000,000 clones, with approximately 95% as singletons. The naive CD8 fraction comprised CD45RO-negative cells positively selected for CCR7 and excluded terminally differentiated effector memory CD45RA+ cells. Sequencing was done on a sample of naive CD8+ T cells sorted from blood. These receptors all stem from a young man in good health.

The chain joins TRBV19 to TRBJ2-1; D is possibly TRBD2 (6 bases). This CDR3 spans 13 amino acids. Trimming removed 5 bases at V and 7 bases at J, with 12 bases between. Germline V lookup: CDR1 LNHDA, CDR2 SQIVND (reference sequence). The CDR3 sequence: CASSSRLVNEQFF. The CDR3 DNA sequence: TGTGCCAGTAGTTCGAGACTAGTGAATGAGCAGTTCTTC.

In regard to this clone: Other DNA sequences in this sample translate to the same CDR3. V and J are TRBV5-1 and TRBJ2-7, with D tentatively TRBD2 (7 bases). Deletions cut 1 base from V and 1 base from J, with 12 bases between. CDR3 length: 15 amino acids. CDR1 and CDR2 from the germline V gene are SGHRS and YFSETQ. Here the CDR3 reads CASSLRGGPSYEQYF. In nucleotides, the CDR3 is TGCGCCAGCAGCTTGAGGGGGGGCCCATCCTACGAGCAGTACTTC.

V and J are TRBV27 and TRBJ2-1; TRBD2 aligns across 10 bases. CDR1 and CDR2 from the germline V gene are MNHEY and SMNVEV (reference sequence). The CDR3 sequence is 14 residues long. V was pared by 8 bases and J by 5 bases, with 6 bases of the junction left unmatched. The CDR3 bases are TGTGCCAGCGGTGGACTAGCGGTCAACAATGAGCAGTTCTTC. The encoded protein is CASGGLAVNNEQFF.

This chain joins TRBV6-1 and TRBJ1-5; 10 nucleotides line up with TRBD1. Per the germline V gene, CDR1 is MNHNS and CDR2 is SASEGT. With 5 bases clipped from V and 6 bases from J, the junction kept 7 bases outside the gene matches. The CDR3 runs 15 residues. The chain's CDR3 is CASSPGQGSTQPQHF. The CDR3, as DNA: TGTGCCAGCAGTCCGGGACAGGGGAGTACTCAGCCCCAGCATTTT.

In nucleotides, the CDR3 is TGTGCCACCAGCAGAGTGATGGAGGGGGTCTACGAGCAGTACTTC. Translating it yields CATSRVMEGVYEQYF. V gene TRBV15 combines with J gene TRBJ2-7; D could derive from TRBD1 or TRBD2 (6 bases each). Trimming removed 1 base from V and 3 bases from J, with 13 bases in between. Germline CDR1 reads LNHNV; CDR2 reads YYDKDF (reference sequence). CDR3 length: 15 residues.

This clone was detected only once. V gene TRBV30 combines with J gene TRBJ2-7; D not certain. This CDR3 comprises 13 residues. V was cut by 0 bases and J by 4 bases, with 10 bases left in between. The germline V gene has CDR1 GTSNPN and CDR2 SVGIG (reference sequence). CDR3 in amino acids: CAWSVALWYEQYF. The CDR3 DNA is TGTGCCTGGAGTGTGGCCCTGTGGTACGAGCAGTACTTC. Supplemented by reference TRBV30 and TRBJ2-7, the full variable domain reads SQTIHQWPATLVQPVGSPLSLECTVEGTSNPNLYWYRQAAGRGLQLLFYSVGIGQISSEVPQNLSASRPQDRQFILSSKKLLLSDSGFYLCAWSVALWYEQYFGPGTRLTVT.

This sequence joins TRBV4-3 and TRBJ1-1; D gene uncertain. From germline, CDR1 is LGHNA and CDR2 YSLEER. CDR3 size: 17 residues. V was trimmed by 0 bases and J by 2 bases, leaving 16 bases between them. As DNA, the CDR3 is TGCGCCAGCAGCCAAGATACGGCCTGGGGAACAAACACTGAAGCTTTCTTT. It specifies CASSQDTAWGTNTEAFF.

The rearrangement joins TRBV27 to TRBJ2-5, with TRBD1 matching over 7 bases. Trimming took 5 bases from V and 1 from J; bases not matched to a gene: 7. Germline CDR1 reads MNHEY; CDR2 reads SMNVEV (reference sequence). The CDR3 length is 15 residues. CDR3 sequence: CASSPTGISQETQYF. In nucleotides, the CDR3 is TGTGCCAGCAGTCCGACAGGGATAAGCCAAGAGACCCAGTACTTC.

The rearrangement links TRBV28 to TRBJ2-2; perhaps TRBD1 as D (6 bases). Germline assignment: CDR1 MDHEN and CDR2 SYDVKM. V was cut by 6 bases and J by 4 bases, with 15 bases left in between. The CDR3 runs to 15 residues. CDR3 coding DNA: TGTGCCAGCAGACCGGGACACAGGTCCACCGGGGAGCTGTTTTTT. It specifies CASRPGHRSTGELFF.

V gene TRBV5-8 combines with J gene TRBJ2-7; a possible D gene is TRBD1 (5 bases). This CDR3 is built from 13 residues. The V end was cut by 0 bases, the J end by 6 bases, with 10 bases between. In germline, CDR1 is SGHTS, CDR2 YDEGEE. CDR3: CASSLGQFTEQYF. The CDR3 DNA sequence: TGTGCCAGCAGCTTGGGACAGTTCACCGAGCAGTACTTC.

The chain employs TRBV10-3 and TRBJ2-5; no firm D call. The CDR3 totals 15 residues. Germline loops: CDR1 ENHRY, CDR2 SYGVKD. V was clipped by 3 bases and J by 2 bases, with 13 bases between them. The CDR3 DNA is TGTGCCATCAGTGACCCCCGCGACCCACAAGAGACCCAGTACTTC. It is translated as CAISDPRDPQETQYF.

This clone was counted once. V and J are TRBV10-3 and TRBJ2-1; D is perhaps TRBD2 (5 bases). V was shortened by 6 bases and J by 9 bases, with 18 bases between the two germline ends. This CDR3 contains 14 residues. Germline assignment: CDR1 ENHRY and CDR2 SYGVKD. The CDR3 DNA follows: TGTGCCATCAGAGTCCCCCCGCCCCGGGGTGAGCAGTTCTTC. The encoded protein is CAIRVPPPRGEQFF.

The CDR3 loop is CASSQDTALDEQYF. In nucleotides, the CDR3 is TGCGCCAGCAGCCAAGATACAGCTCTCGACGAGCAGTACTTC. The chain recombines TRBV4-3 with TRBJ2-7; D gene unclear. The CDR3 is 14 residues long. In germline, CDR1 is LGHNA, CDR2 YSLEER. V was shortened by 0 bases and J by 5 bases, with 11 bases between the two germline ends.

About this clone itself: It may be a read error: a sequence one base away is much more abundant. The same CDR3 can be traced to other DNA sequences in this sample. This sequence joins TRBV5-4 and TRBJ2-7; unclear D gene. The CDR3 contains 11 residues. The germline V and J ends were trimmed by 4 bases and 3 bases, with 5 bases remaining between them. Germline CDR1 is SGHNT and CDR2 is YYREEE (reference sequence). CDR3 protein: CASSVGYEQYF. The CDR3 DNA reads TGTGCCAGCAGCGTGGGCTACGAGCAGTACTTC.

J is TRBJ2-7 and V is TRBV5-6, with D perhaps TRBD1 or TRBD2 (5 bases each). Trimming took 2 bases from V and 3 from J, leaving 15 bases between them. Germline loops: CDR1 SGHDT, CDR2 YYEEEE. This CDR3 contains 15 residues. CDR3 residues: CASSFDQMGDYEQYF. The CDR3 coding sequence is TGTGCCAGCAGCTTCGACCAGATGGGGGACTACGAGCAGTACTTC.

The chain couples TRBV15 to TRBJ2-7, with D unresolved. This CDR3 has 13 amino acids. The ends were cut back, 5 bases at V and 4 bases at J, with 12 bases in the middle. CDR1 is LNHNV, CDR2 YYDKDF, per germline (reference sequence). Written as DNA, the CDR3 is TGTGCCACCAGCTTACAGATCGGTTACGAGCAGTACTTC. This encodes CATSLQIGYEQYF.

This clone was picked up one time. This chain connects TRBV28 to TRBJ2-7; D unclear. V shed 6 bases and J shed 3 bases, with 12 bases lying between them. The CDR3 spans 13 residues. Germline CDR1 and CDR2: MDHEN and SYDVKM. CDR3 coding DNA: TGTGCCAGCAGCCCCGCCGTGATCTACGAGCAGTACTTC. Encoded protein: CASSPAVIYEQYF.

The gene calls are TRBV29-1 and TRBJ2-7; D tentatively reads TRBD1 or TRBD2 (6 bases each). Germline V gene data show CDR1 as SQVTM and CDR2 as ANQGSEA. The germline V and J ends were trimmed by 0 bases and 6 bases, with 15 bases remaining between them. The CDR3 has 14 residues. This CDR3 is CSVEDFHEGGEQYF. In DNA form, the CDR3 reads TGCAGCGTTGAAGACTTTCACGAGGGGGGCGAGCAGTACTTC.

J is TRBJ2-7 and V is TRBV5-6; D is unclear. The germline V gene encodes CDR1 SGHDT and CDR2 YYEEEE. V dropped 4 bases and J dropped 2 bases, with 10 bases sitting between them. The CDR3 is 13 residues long. The CDR3 nucleotides read TGTGCCAGCAGCCCTGAGTCTACCTACGAGCAGTACTTC. Protein product: CASSPESTYEQYF.

The chain carries TRBV4-3 and TRBJ2-5; D gene uncertain. With 0 bases removed from V and 2 bases from J, the gap between germline ends came to 4 bases. The CDR3 extends over 13 amino acids. The germline CDR1 and CDR2 sequences are LGHNA and YSLEER. CDR3 protein: CASSQDTQETQYF. CDR3 bases: TGCGCCAGCAGCCAAGATACTCAAGAGACCCAGTACTTC.

The gene calls are TRBV6-5 and TRBJ1-4; D gene unclear. This CDR3 has 14 amino acids. Germline V gene sequence: CDR1 MNHEY, CDR2 SVGAGI. V lost 5 bases and J 7 bases, leaving 14 bases between the germline ends. The CDR3 region has the DNA TGTGCCAGCAGTCCATGGACCCTGGGTGAAAAACTGTTTTTT. It yields the protein CASSPWTLGEKLFF.

This clone was observed once. This rearrangement joins TRBV19 to TRBJ1-5; D is uncertain. Trimming cost V 3 bases and J 3 bases, with 3 bases left between them. This CDR3 has 12 residues. Germline values: CDR1 LNHDA, CDR2 SQIVND (reference sequence). The CDR3, as DNA: TGTGCCAGTAGTATCCCCAATCAGCCCCAGCATTTT. This encodes CASSIPNQPQHF.

The V call is TRBV7-2, the J call TRBJ1-2; no clear D. Germline CDR1 is SGHTA and CDR2 is FQGNSA. Trimming left V 3 bases short and J 3 bases short, with 14 bases between. The CDR3 covers 15 residues. The CDR3 DNA follows: TGTGCCAGCAGCTTTATACAGAATATAGACTATGGCTACACCTTC. Its translation: CASSFIQNIDYGYTF.

The rearrangement joins TRBV6-5 to TRBJ2-1, with D perhaps given as TRBD1 or TRBD2 (5 bases each). Germline lookup yields CDR1 MNHEY and CDR2 SVGAGI. The CDR3 totals 14 residues. The V and J ends lost 1 base and 7 bases respectively, with 11 bases between them. CDR3 region: CASSYFREGNEQFF. DNA of the CDR3: TGTGCCAGCAGTTACTTTAGAGAGGGGAATGAGCAGTTCTTC.

This clone came up a few times. The CDR3: CASSLGVPTYEQYF. The DNA for the CDR3 is TGTGCCAGCAGCTTAGGTGTCCCCACCTACGAGCAGTACTTC. The chain carries TRBV11-2 and TRBJ2-7; D call uncertain. Germline loops: CDR1 SGHAT, CDR2 FQNNGV. The CDR3 spans 14 residues. V gave up 1 base and J gave up 2 bases, with 9 bases separating them.

The chain couples TRBV7-9 to TRBJ2-1; D might be TRBD2 (5 bases). Per the germline V gene, CDR1 is SEHNR and CDR2 is FQNEAQ (reference sequence). Trimming took 6 bases from V and 14 from J, leaving 11 bases between them. The CDR3 covers 10 residues. CDR3 sequence reads: CASSDRLKFF. CDR3 nucleotides: TGTGCCAGCAGTGATCGACTAAAGTTCTTC.

This clone was counted a few times. The chain links TRBV6-6 to TRBJ2-7; the D gene is possibly TRBD2 (6 bases). This CDR3 has 14 amino acids. Germline values: CDR1 MNHNY, CDR2 SVGAGI (reference sequence). V was clipped by 2 bases and J by 3 bases, with 11 bases between them. In nucleotides, the CDR3 is TGTGCCAGCAGTTACCTTGCGGGAAACTACGAGCAGTACTTC. Translation: CASSYLAGNYEQYF.